The sequence of this TCR beta chain was determined in a study of blood T cell repertoires in COVID-19 (dated by TCRdb to about 2020). Context from the whole study: Samples covering the acute and convalescent phases of COVID-19 were provided by collaborators in the United States, Italy and Spain. The prospective study material was composed of cDNA or gDNA derived from T cells, B-cell-depleted T cells, or PBMCs. Deeply sampled blood TCRbeta repertoires from subjects exposed to, actively infected with, or recovered from COVID-19 were included in the dataset. The repertoires were released in a freely available public database intended as a resource for research on the immune response to SARS-CoV-2. The samples were drawn from the first 160 participants of the ongoing ImmuneRACE study and from more than 1,000 subjects provided by 6 global collaborators. A de-identified subject ID, COVID-19 status, age in years and sex were almost always included in the sample metadata. Where available, HLA class I and class II types were taken from metadata supplied by the sample provider and were not determined by assay-based typing.

Remarks on this clone: Its antigen remains unidentified. It has no much larger one-base neighbor in the sample; base qualities were not kept.

The collaborating institutions used their own protocols to collect whole blood in K2EDTA tubes. For TCRbeta analysis, collaborators shipped samples as frozen whole blood, isolated PBMCs, or DNA extracted from either of those sample types. Broad study findings and their caveats: Clinical and demographic metadata were provided uncurated, with the amount varying by source and participant.

Here V drops 3 bases and J drops 5 bases, and the junction holds 5 bases not matched to any gene. The germline V gene yields SQVTM for CDR1 and ANQGSEA for CDR2. Taken from cysteine to phenylalanine, the CDR3 has 13 residues. Solely the CDR3 DNA is kept, with 39 bases framed from the first base. TCRbeta CDR3 regions were amplified from genomic DNA using the immunoSEQ Assay, a bias-controlled multiplex PCR. Regarding the original processing steps: Nucleated cell counts per sample were estimated from amplification of reference gene primers within the assay. To quantify the absolute abundance of each unique TCRbeta CDR3 rearrangement, sequence reads were collapsed and filtered. For each sample, productive Simpson clonality was calculated as the square root of Simpson's diversity index over productive rearrangements. TCRdb's version of the immuneACCESS table is confined to in-frame rearrangements and falls short of the full clone set. An unresolved V gene accounts for under half of the shortfall where checked; the remainder is of unknown origin. V, J and clone size are those of that table, while D and trimming were read from the DNA. Present in this sample are a few hundred thousand clones, about nine tenths of which were seen just once. Of the sample, roughly 2% is held by the ten largest clones.

In this chain, TRBV29-1 is recombined with TRBJ2-5, with 8 middle bases fitting TRBD1. Input material: peripheral blood. This clonotype was sampled from a man aged 18 to 35 with active or convalescent COVID-19. Here the CDR3 is given as CSVEQGAGETQYF. The nucleotides are TGCAGCGTTGAGCAGGGGGCGGGGGAGACCCAGTACTTC. Here the CDR3 is joined to the reference TRBV29-1 and TRBJ2-5 genes, and the full variable domain is: SAVISQKPSRDICQRGTSLTIQCQVDSQVTMMFWYRQQPGQSLTLIATANQGSEATYESGFVIDKFPISRPNLTFSTLTVSNMSPEDSSIYLCSVEQGAGETQYFGPGTRLLVL.